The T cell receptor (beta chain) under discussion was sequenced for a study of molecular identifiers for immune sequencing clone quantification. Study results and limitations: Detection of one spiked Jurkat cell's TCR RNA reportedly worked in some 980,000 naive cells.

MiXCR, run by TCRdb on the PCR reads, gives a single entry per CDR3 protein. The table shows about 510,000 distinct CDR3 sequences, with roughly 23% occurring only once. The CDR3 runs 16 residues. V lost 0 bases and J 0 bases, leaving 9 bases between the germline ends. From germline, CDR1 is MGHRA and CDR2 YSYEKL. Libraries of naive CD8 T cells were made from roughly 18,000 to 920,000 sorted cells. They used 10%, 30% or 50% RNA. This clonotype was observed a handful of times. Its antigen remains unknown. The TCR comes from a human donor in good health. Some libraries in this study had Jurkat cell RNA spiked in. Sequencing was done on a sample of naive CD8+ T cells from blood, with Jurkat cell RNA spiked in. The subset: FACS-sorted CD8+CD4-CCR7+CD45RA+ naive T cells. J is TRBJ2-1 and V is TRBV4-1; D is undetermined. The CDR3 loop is CASSQDPSSSYNEQFF. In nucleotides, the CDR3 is TGCGCCAGCAGCCAAGATCCAAGCAGCTCCTACAATGAGCAGTTCTTC.